Listed below are T cell receptor beta chains from one sample, sequenced in a study of response to subunit inactivated influenza vaccine. TCRdb reanalysed the RT-PCR reads using MiXCR and keeps one entry per CDR3 protein. Among 550,000 to 800,000 distinct CDR3 sequences listed, approximately 15% were seen once. Source: PBMCs from blood, taken around 14 days before vaccination. The receptors originated from a man aged 45-60 years who received an inactivated influenza vaccine. Each CDR3 is given without its conserved first and last residue. Expanded clones are given a class, and other clones once, few, many or no size at all.

V: TRBV10-3
size: few
CDR3: AISRGAGNTGELF

V: TRBV28
size: few
CDR3: ASSLSIGAGGAKNIQY

V: TRBV29-1
size: many
CDR3: SVPSPGSAYSDTQY

V: TRBV7-2
size: NA
CDR3: ASSLRRGIGEQF

V: TRBV5-1
size: NA
CDR3: ASSQRPYNEQF

V: TRBV11-2
size: NA
CDR3: ASSRLKRNSGRALNEQF

V: TRBV29-1
size: NA
CDR3: SVRILLGRGYGTQY

V: TRBV6-1
size: NA
CDR3: ASRGVGGTYEQY

V: TRBV10-3
size: many
CDR3: AISETAYEQY

V: TRBV6-1
size: NA
CDR3: ASSERGDVGRLF

V: TRBV10-3
size: few
CDR3: AISESGSSGNTIY

V: TRBV20-1
size: NA
CDR3: SAQDRVAKNIQY

V: TRBV7-6
size: medium-sized
CDR3: ASSLLLTGNTGELF

V: TRBV11-2
size: many
CDR3: ASSLEGPSGRY

V: TRBV5-1
size: many
CDR3: ASSWGTGARETQY

V: TRBV12-3/TRBV12-4
size: NA
CDR3: ASSAEDRENDEQY

V: TRBV9
size: many
CDR3: ASSPVHGSFETQY

V: TRBV11-2
size: NA
CDR3: ASTGVAKNIQY

V: TRBV4-3
size: many
CDR3: ASSQEAGGTEAF

V: TRBV20-1
size: many
CDR3: SARGVEAGFTDTQY

V: TRBV4-1
size: NA
CDR3: ASSPPATYNEQF

V: TRBV9
size: few
CDR3: ASSVVGGGNEQF

V: TRBV4-2
size: NA
CDR3: ASSLTEGSSTDTQY

V: TRBV5-1
size: NA
CDR3: ASRLAGRYNEQY

V: TRBV20-1
size: NA
CDR3: SASIADPRETQY

V: TRBV18
size: NA
CDR3: ASSPRGQGRETQY

V: TRBV20-1
size: NA
CDR3: SAARANEQY

V: TRBV15
size: few
CDR3: ATSPRGQGYNSPLH

V: TRBV6-1
size: NA
CDR3: ASSPKGSGRTGELF

V: TRBV5-5
size: few
CDR3: ASSSGQLANYGYT

V: TRBV4-1
size: few
CDR3: ASSQGPQRPSTDTQY

V: TRBV5-1
size: many
CDR3: ASSPIGGYGYT

V: TRBV30
size: once
CDR3: AWSQDSSWSDTQY

V: TRBV6-1
size: NA
CDR3: ATQRNTDTQY

V: TRBV5-1
size: few
CDR3: ASSLRTSGHEQY

V: TRBV20-1
size: many
CDR3: SASRDRSLYSNQPQH